The T cell receptor beta chain under discussion was sequenced for a study of T cell responses to AZD1222 COVID-19 vaccine. Study overall: Combined were second doses at about 4 or about 12 weeks.

Deletions cut 1 base from V and 4 bases from J, with 17 bases between. CDR3 length: 15 residues. From germline, CDR1 is GTSNPN and CDR2 SVGIG (reference sequence). The assay was immunoSEQ multiplex PCR, and TCRdb's table has in-frame clones only and misses some. The sample holds some 96,000 clones, approximately 88% seen once. The sequence came from an adult in good health. The J gene is TRBJ2-7, the V gene TRBV30, with a weak D call TRBD1 (5 bases). The sequencing used peripheral blood, collected on day 0 of AZD1222 vaccination. In nucleotides, the CDR3 is TGTGCCTGGAGTGCTGGTTCCGTCAGGGCTTACGAGCAGTACTTC. Translation gives CAWSAGSVRAYEQYF.